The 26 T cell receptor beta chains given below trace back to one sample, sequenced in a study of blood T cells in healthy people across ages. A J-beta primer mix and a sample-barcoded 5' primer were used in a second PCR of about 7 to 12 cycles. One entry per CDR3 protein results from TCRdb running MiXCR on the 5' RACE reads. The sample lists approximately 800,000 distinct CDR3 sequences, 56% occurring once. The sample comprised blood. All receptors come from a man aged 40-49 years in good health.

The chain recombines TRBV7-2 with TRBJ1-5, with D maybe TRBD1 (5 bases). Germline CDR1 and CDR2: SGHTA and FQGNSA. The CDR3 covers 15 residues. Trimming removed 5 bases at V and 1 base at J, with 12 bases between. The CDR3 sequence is CASSPRDGSNQPQHF. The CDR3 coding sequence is TGTGCCAGCAGCCCTCGGGACGGAAGCAATCAGCCCCAGCATTTT.

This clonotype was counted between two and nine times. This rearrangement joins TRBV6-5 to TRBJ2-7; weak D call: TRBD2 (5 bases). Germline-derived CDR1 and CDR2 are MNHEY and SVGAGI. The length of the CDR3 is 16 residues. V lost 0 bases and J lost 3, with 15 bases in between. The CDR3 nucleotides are TGTGCCAGCAGTTACTCGAGGCCAGCGGCGGGCTACGAGCAGTACTTC. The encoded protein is CASSYSRPAAGYEQYF.

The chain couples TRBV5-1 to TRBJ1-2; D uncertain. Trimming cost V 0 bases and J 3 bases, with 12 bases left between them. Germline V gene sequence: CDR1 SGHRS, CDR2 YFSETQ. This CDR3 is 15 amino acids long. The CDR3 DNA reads TGCGCCAGCAGCTTGGGGCAGGTCGCCGACTATGGCTACACCTTC. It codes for CASSLGQVADYGYTF. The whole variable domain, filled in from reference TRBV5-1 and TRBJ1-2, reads KAGVTQTPRYLIKTRGQQVTLSCSPISGHRSVSWYQQTPGQGLQFLFEYFSETQRNKGNFPGRFSGRQFSNSRSEMNVSTLELGDSALYLCASSLGQVADYGYTFGSGTRLTVV.

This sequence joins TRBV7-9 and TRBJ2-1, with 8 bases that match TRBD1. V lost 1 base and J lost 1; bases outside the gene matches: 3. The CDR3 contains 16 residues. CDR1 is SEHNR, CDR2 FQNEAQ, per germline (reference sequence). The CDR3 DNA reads TGTGCCAGCAGCTTAGGGACAGGGTCATCCTACAATGAGCAGTTCTTC. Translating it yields CASSLGTGSSYNEQFF.

Written as DNA, the CDR3 is TGTGCCACCAGTGGGCTCCGTGCGGGACTAGCATCCTACAATGAGCAGTTCTTC. This sequence encodes CATSGLRAGLASYNEQFF. The gene calls are TRBV24-1 and TRBJ2-1, with 9 bases identical to TRBD2. Germline values: CDR1 KGHDR, CDR2 SFDVKD. This CDR3 has 18 residues. The V and J ends lost 5 bases and 1 base, in that order; junction bases with no gene match: 11.

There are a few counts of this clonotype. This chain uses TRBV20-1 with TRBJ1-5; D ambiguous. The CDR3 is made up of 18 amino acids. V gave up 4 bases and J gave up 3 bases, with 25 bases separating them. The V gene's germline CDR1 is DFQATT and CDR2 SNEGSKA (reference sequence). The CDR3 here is CSANGDGSGSGPNQPQHF. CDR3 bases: TGCAGTGCTAATGGGGATGGTTCCGGGTCTGGCCCCAATCAGCCCCAGCATTTT.

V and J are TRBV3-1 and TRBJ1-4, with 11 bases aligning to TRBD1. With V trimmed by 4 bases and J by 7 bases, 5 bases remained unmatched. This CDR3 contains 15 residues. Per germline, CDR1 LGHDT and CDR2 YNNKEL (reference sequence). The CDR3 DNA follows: TGTGCCAGCAGCCCAGGACAGGGGGCAGTTGAAAAACTGTTTTTT. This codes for CASSPGQGAVEKLFF.

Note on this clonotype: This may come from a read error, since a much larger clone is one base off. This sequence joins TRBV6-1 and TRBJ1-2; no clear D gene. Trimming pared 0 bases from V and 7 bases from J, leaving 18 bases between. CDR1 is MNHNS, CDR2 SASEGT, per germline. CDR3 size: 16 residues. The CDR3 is CASSEAITSLACGYTF. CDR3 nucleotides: TGTGCCAGCAGTGAAGCGATAACATCCCTTGCGTGTGGCTACACCTTC.

CDR3 loop: CASSLLGAGQLEGETQYF. The CDR3 DNA sequence: TGTGCCAGCAGCCTCTTAGGCGCGGGGCAGCTGGAGGGAGAGACCCAGTACTTC. This sequence joins TRBV28 and TRBJ2-5; weak D call: TRBD2 (6 bases). The length of the CDR3 is 18 residues. Germline V gene lookup returns CDR1 MDHEN and CDR2 SYDVKM. V dropped 6 bases and J dropped 4 bases, with 27 bases sitting between them.

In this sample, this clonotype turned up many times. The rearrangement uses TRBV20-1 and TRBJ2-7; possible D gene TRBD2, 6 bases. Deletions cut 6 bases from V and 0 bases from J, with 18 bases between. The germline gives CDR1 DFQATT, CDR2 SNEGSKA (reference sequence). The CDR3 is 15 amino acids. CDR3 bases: TGCAGTGCCCGAGGATTGCGGGAATCCTCCTACGAGCAGTACTTC. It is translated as CSARGLRESSYEQYF.

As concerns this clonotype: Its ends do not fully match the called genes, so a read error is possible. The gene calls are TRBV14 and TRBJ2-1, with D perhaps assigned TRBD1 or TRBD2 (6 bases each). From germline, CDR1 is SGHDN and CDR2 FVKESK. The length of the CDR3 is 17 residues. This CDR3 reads CASSQGLPGALEDEQFF. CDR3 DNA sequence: TGTGCCAGCAGTCAAGGCCTTCCGGGGGCGCTGGAGGATGAGCAGTTCTTC.

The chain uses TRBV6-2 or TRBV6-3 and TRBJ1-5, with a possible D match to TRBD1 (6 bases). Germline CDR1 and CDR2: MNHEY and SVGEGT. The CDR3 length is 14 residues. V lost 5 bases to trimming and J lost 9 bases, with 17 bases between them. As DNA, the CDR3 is TGTGCCAGCAGTCTGGAAGGGGGTCTCGTGCCCCAGCATTTT. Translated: CASSLEGGLVPQHF.

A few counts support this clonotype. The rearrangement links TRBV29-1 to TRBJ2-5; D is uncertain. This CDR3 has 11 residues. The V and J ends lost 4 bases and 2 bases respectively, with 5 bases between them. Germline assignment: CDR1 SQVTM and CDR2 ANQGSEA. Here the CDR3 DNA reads TGCAGCGTTGGACATCAAGAGACCCAGTACTTC. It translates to CSVGHQETQYF.

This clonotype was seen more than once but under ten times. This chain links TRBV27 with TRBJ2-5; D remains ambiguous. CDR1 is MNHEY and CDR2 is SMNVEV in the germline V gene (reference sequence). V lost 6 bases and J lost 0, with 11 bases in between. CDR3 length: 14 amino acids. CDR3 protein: CASREAAYQETQYF. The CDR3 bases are TGTGCCAGCAGAGAGGCGGCGTACCAAGAGACCCAGTACTTC.

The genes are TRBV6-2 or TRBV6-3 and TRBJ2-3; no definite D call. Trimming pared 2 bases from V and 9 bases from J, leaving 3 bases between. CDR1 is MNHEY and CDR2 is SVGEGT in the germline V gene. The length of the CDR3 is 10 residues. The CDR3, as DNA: TGTGCCAGCAGTTACCCAACGCAGTATTTT. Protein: CASSYPTQYF.

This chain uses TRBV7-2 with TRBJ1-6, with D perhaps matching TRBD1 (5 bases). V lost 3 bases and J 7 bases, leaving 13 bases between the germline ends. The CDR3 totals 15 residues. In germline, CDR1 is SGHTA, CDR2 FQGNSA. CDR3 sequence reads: CASSFRARGNSPLHF. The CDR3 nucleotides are TGTGCCAGCAGCTTCAGGGCCCGGGGAAATTCACCCCTCCACTTT.

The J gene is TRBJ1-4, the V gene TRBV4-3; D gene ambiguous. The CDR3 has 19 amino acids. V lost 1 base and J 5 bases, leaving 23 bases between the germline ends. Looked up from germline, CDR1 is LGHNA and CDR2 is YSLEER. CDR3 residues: CASSQGIFGERGVNEKLFF. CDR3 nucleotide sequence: TGCGCCAGCAGCCAAGGCATTTTTGGGGAACGGGGAGTGAATGAAAAACTGTTTTTT.

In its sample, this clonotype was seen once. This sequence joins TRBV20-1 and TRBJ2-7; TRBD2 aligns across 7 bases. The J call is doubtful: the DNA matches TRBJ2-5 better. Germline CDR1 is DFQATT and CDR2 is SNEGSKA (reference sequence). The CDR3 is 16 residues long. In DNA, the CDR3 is TGCAGTGCTAGAGGGACTAGAGAAACCAGGCGGGAGACCCAGTACTTC. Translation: CSARGTRETRRETQYF.

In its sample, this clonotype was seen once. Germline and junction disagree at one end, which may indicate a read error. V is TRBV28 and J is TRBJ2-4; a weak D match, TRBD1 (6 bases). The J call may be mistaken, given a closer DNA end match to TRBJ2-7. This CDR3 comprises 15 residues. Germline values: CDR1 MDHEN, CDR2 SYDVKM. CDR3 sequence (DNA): TGTGCCTGCAGATTCCCGGGACACCCTTCCTACGAGCAGTACTTC. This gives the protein CACRFPGHPSYEQYF.

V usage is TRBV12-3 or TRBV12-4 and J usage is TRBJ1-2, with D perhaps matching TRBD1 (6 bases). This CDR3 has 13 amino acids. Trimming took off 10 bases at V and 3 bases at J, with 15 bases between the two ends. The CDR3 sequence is CATDRGGDYGYTF. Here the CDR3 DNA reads TGTGCCACGGACCGTGGGGGCGACTATGGCTACACCTTC.

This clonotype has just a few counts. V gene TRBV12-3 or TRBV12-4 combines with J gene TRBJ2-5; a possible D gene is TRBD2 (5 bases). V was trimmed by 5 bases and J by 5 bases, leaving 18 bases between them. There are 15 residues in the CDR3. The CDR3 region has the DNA TGTGCCAGCAGTAGGCAGCACGGGATGGTGGAGACCCAGTACTTC. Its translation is CASSRQHGMVETQYF.

The CDR3 DNA sequence: TGTGCCAGCAGCCCCGACTCCCGTTATGGCTACACCTTC. It codes for CASSPDSRYGYTF. The V call is TRBV7-2, the J call TRBJ1-2, with D unresolved. CDR3 length: 13 amino acids. Germline values: CDR1 SGHTA, CDR2 FQGNSA. Trimming took off 5 bases at V and 5 bases at J, with 12 bases between the two ends.

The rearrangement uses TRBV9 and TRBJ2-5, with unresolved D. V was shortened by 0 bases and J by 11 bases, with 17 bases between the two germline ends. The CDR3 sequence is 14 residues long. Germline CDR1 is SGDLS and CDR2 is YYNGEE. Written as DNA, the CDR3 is TGTGCCAGCAGCGTAGGTATCGAGCGTAATGAGCAGTACTTC. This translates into CASSVGIERNEQYF. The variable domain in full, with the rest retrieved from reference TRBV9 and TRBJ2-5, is DSGVTQTPKHLITATGQRVTLRCSPRSGDLSVYWYQQSLDQGLQFLIQYYNGEERAKGNILERFSAQQFPDLHSELNLSSLELGDSALYFCASSVGIERNEQYFGPGTRLLVL.

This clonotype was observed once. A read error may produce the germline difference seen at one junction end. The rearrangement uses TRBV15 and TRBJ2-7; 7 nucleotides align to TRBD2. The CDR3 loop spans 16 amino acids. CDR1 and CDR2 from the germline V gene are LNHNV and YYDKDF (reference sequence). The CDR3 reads CTTSRVRGRVTIEQYF. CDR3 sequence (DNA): TGTACCACCAGCAGAGTGAGAGGGAGGGTCACTATAGAGCAGTACTTC. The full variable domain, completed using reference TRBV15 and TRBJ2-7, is DAMVIQNPRYQVTQFGKPVTLSCSQTLNHNVMYWYQQKSSQAPKLLFHYYDKDFNNEADTPDNFQSRRPNTSFCFLDIRSPGLGDTAMYLCTTSRVRGRVTIEQYFGPGTRLTVT.

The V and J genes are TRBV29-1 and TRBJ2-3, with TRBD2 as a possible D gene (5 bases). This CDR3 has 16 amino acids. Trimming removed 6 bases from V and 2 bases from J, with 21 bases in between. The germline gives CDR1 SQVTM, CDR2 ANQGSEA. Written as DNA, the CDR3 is TGCAGCGTGGGAGTGGCACACGTCGGGGTCACAGATACGCAGTATTTT. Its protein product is CSVGVAHVGVTDTQYF.

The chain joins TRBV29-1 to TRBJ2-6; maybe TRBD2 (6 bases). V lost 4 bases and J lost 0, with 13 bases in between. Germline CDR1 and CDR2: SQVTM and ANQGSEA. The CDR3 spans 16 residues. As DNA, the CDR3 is TGCAGCGTTGTGCGGGACGGACCCTCTGGGGCCAACGTCCTGACTTTC. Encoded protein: CSVVRDGPSGANVLTF.